These T cell receptor beta chains were read from a single sample in a study of T cell responses to AZD1222 COVID-19 vaccine. The table came from immunoSEQ multiplex PCR; TCRdb's copy has only in-frame clones and leaves some out. Here the sample spans fewer than 200,000 clones, 85% to 95% being singletons. Sequenced material: peripheral blood, taken 28 days after the second AZD1222 dose. Source of these receptors: an adult who received the AZD1222 COVID-19 vaccine. Each CDR3 is given without its conserved first and last residue. D genes are given only for firm matches.

d_call: TRBD1; j_call: TRBJ2-7; v_call: TRBV13; cdr3_aa: ASASGTGGYEQY
d_call: NA; j_call: TRBJ2-5; v_call: TRBV12-3/TRBV12-4; cdr3_aa: ASSLSPAETQY
d_call: TRBD2; j_call: TRBJ2-3; v_call: TRBV4-2; cdr3_aa: ASSQDLLAGSTDTQY
d_call: TRBD1; j_call: TRBJ2-1; v_call: TRBV5-6; cdr3_aa: ASSTPGQNHNEQF
d_call: NA; j_call: TRBJ2-1; v_call: TRBV3-1/TRBV3-2; cdr3_aa: ASSEPGSYNEQF
d_call: NA; j_call: TRBJ2-3; v_call: TRBV6-5; cdr3_aa: ASIRVGTDTQY
d_call: NA; j_call: TRBJ1-1; v_call: TRBV13; cdr3_aa: ASSTRTEAF
d_call: NA; j_call: TRBJ2-3; v_call: TRBV6-5; cdr3_aa: ASSPRGAQY
d_call: NA; j_call: TRBJ1-5; v_call: TRBV3-1/TRBV3-2; cdr3_aa: ASSQDQGQPQH
d_call: NA; j_call: TRBJ1-2; v_call: TRBV28; cdr3_aa: ASSWLSGYT
d_call: NA; j_call: TRBJ1-5; v_call: TRBV19; cdr3_aa: ASSQAHQPQH
d_call: TRBD2; j_call: TRBJ2-2; v_call: TRBV19; cdr3_aa: ASARGGGTGELF
d_call: NA; j_call: TRBJ2-7; v_call: TRBV3-1/TRBV3-2; cdr3_aa: ASSQAYEQY
d_call: NA; j_call: TRBJ1-5; v_call: TRBV21-1; cdr3_aa: ASSKGRCQPQH
d_call: NA; j_call: TRBJ1-1; v_call: TRBV19; cdr3_aa: ASSTRGKRNKNTEAF
d_call: NA; j_call: TRBJ2-1; v_call: TRBV5-1; cdr3_aa: ASSLARGLGEQF
d_call: TRBD1; j_call: TRBJ1-5; v_call: TRBV19; cdr3_aa: ASKTGTGRQPQH
d_call: NA; j_call: TRBJ2-6; v_call: TRBV24-1; cdr3_aa: ATSSRDSFSSGANVLT
d_call: NA; j_call: TRBJ1-4; v_call: TRBV15; cdr3_aa: ATSSLQKNEKLF
d_call: NA; j_call: TRBJ1-2; v_call: TRBV11-2; cdr3_aa: ASSSIRHYGYT
d_call: NA; j_call: TRBJ1-1; v_call: TRBV19; cdr3_aa: ASSIDSRARNTEAF
d_call: TRBD2; j_call: TRBJ2-2; v_call: TRBV11-2; cdr3_aa: ASSRTSGRRRNTGELF
d_call: NA; j_call: TRBJ1-1; v_call: TRBV5-1; cdr3_aa: ASSLQSGVNTEAF
d_call: NA; j_call: TRBJ2-1; v_call: TRBV7-9; cdr3_aa: ASNRGRGNLISYNEQF
d_call: NA; j_call: TRBJ1-1; v_call: TRBV30; cdr3_aa: AWSVPPWGGVNTEAF
d_call: NA; j_call: TRBJ1-5; v_call: TRBV28; cdr3_aa: ASSFGLRQPQH
d_call: NA; j_call: TRBJ2-7; v_call: TRBV3-1/TRBV3-2; cdr3_aa: ASSQSLSSYEQY
d_call: NA; j_call: TRBJ2-5; v_call: TRBV2; cdr3_aa: ASSDFLAGQYQETQY
d_call: NA; j_call: TRBJ1-5; v_call: TRBV2; cdr3_aa: ASKRGYSNQPQH
d_call: NA; j_call: TRBJ1-3; v_call: TRBV2; cdr3_aa: ASSRESGATIY
d_call: TRBD1; j_call: TRBJ2-3; v_call: TRBV18; cdr3_aa: ASSPLGSASGGSLTDTQY
d_call: TRBD1; j_call: TRBJ1-2; v_call: TRBV7-9; cdr3_aa: ASSHTGGYGYT
d_call: TRBD1; j_call: TRBJ1-2; v_call: TRBV7-9; cdr3_aa: ASSWGGGSSGYT
d_call: NA; j_call: TRBJ2-1; v_call: TRBV6-5; cdr3_aa: ASSEGPGPYNEQF
d_call: NA; j_call: TRBJ1-1; v_call: TRBV6-2/TRBV6-3; cdr3_aa: ASSYERGRVNTEAF
d_call: NA; j_call: TRBJ1-1; v_call: TRBV12-3/TRBV12-4; cdr3_aa: ASSWLGTEAF
d_call: TRBD2; j_call: TRBJ2-7; v_call: TRBV7-2; cdr3_aa: ASSSPQGLVSLEQY
d_call: TRBD1; j_call: TRBJ1-5; v_call: TRBV5-8; cdr3_aa: ASSLQGAVSNQPQH
d_call: TRBD2; j_call: TRBJ2-1; v_call: TRBV4-3; cdr3_aa: ASSQALAGGRNEQF
d_call: NA; j_call: TRBJ2-2; v_call: TRBV19; cdr3_aa: ASSISGITGELF
d_call: TRBD1; j_call: TRBJ2-1; v_call: TRBV28; cdr3_aa: ATTGQGRNEQF
d_call: NA; j_call: TRBJ1-2; v_call: TRBV2; cdr3_aa: ASSDEVYTNYGYT
d_call: NA; j_call: TRBJ2-2; v_call: TRBV7-3; cdr3_aa: ASSLGQGELF
d_call: TRBD1; j_call: TRBJ1-2; v_call: TRBV6-1; cdr3_aa: ASSVDRANANYGYT
d_call: NA; j_call: TRBJ1-5; v_call: TRBV2; cdr3_aa: ASSELALNQPQH
d_call: NA; j_call: TRBJ1-2; v_call: TRBV5-4; cdr3_aa: ASSLDGGSYT
d_call: NA; j_call: TRBJ1-1; v_call: TRBV27; cdr3_aa: ASSFQLNTEAF
d_call: NA; j_call: TRBJ1-4; v_call: TRBV7-9; cdr3_aa: ASSFRQEVEKLF
d_call: NA; j_call: TRBJ1-2; v_call: TRBV27; cdr3_aa: ASSQGAGDGYT
d_call: TRBD1; j_call: TRBJ1-2; v_call: TRBV30; cdr3_aa: AWDRGHGYT
d_call: TRBD1; j_call: TRBJ1-1; v_call: TRBV6-6; cdr3_aa: ASSHPQGRFNTEAF
d_call: NA; j_call: TRBJ1-2; v_call: TRBV6-5; cdr3_aa: ATRGGYGYT
d_call: NA; j_call: TRBJ1-5; v_call: TRBV6-5; cdr3_aa: ASSPDDSNQPQH
d_call: NA; j_call: TRBJ1-3; v_call: TRBV5-1; cdr3_aa: ASSFGRTAGASGNTIY
d_call: NA; j_call: TRBJ2-5; v_call: TRBV15; cdr3_aa: ATSRDLWETQY
d_call: NA; j_call: TRBJ1-2; v_call: TRBV19; cdr3_aa: ASNLGRAQTFGYT
d_call: NA; j_call: TRBJ2-1; v_call: TRBV6-2/TRBV6-3; cdr3_aa: ASSYSDSGNEQF
d_call: NA; j_call: TRBJ1-1; v_call: TRBV19; cdr3_aa: ASSIGNTEAF
d_call: NA; j_call: TRBJ2-2; v_call: TRBV11-2; cdr3_aa: ASSFRPVKAENTGELF